The present T cell receptor (beta chain) was sequenced within a study of regulatory T cells in long-lasting Graves disease. Germline values: CDR1 MNHEY, CDR2 SVGAGI. CDR3 length: 15 amino acids. V lost 2 bases to trimming and J lost 5 bases; unmatched junction nucleotides: 6. TCR beta libraries were built with iRepertoire HTBI primers and Arm-PCR of CDR3 regions. TCRdb re-derived calls from the multiplex PCR reads in MiXCR, one entry per CDR3 protein. The sample records hundreds of thousands of distinct CDR3 sequences, approximately 13% being singletons. Study-level findings and limits: Among samples with persistent disease, TRBV28, TRBJ1-2 and TRBJ2-5 were favored.

In regard to this clonotype: Antigen unknown.

Time point noted: newly diagnosed GD, antithyroid drugs for less than 3 months. Preparation of the TCR library used RNA extracted from PBMCs. The same sample was also studied in work on T cells in Graves' hyperthyroidism and ophthalmopathy.

The sequence was obtained from a man aged 30 to 39 with Graves disease. V and J are TRBV6-5 and TRBJ2-3; 8 bases agree with TRBD1. The source material was peripheral blood mononuclear cells (PBMCs), sampled at new diagnosis, from a patient treated with antithyroid drugs. The CDR3 spells CASSYVPGGIDTQYF. The CDR3 DNA is TGTGCCAGCAGTTACGTTCCAGGGGGCATAGATACGCAGTATTTT.